This T cell receptor beta chain was documented in a study of CD8+CD57+ T cells in acquired aplastic anemia. Study at large: Sorting CD4+ and CD8+ cells gave DNA averaging about 2.9 ug. Healthy donor CD4+ cell samples had a mean of around 9.9 million reads.

Study-wide points: In common between the patients and the controls were more than 25 CD8+ CDR3 sequences. Researchers reported that CD8+ Simpson's diversity was not significantly different in patients versus controls.

In this sample, this clonotype turned up many times. The antigen is undetermined. This CDR3 spans 14 amino acids. The germline CDR1 and CDR2 sequences are SGHVS and FQNEAQ. V was clipped by 4 bases and J by 1 base, with 11 bases between them. TCR beta VDJ combinations and CDR3 sequences were profiled from genomic DNA. One entry per CDR3 protein results from TCRdb running MiXCR on the reads. Seen here are about 150,000 distinct CDR3 sequences, less than 45% observed once, and the top ten hold 7.5% to 9.5%. The TCR was taken from a human donor in good health, serving as a control. The sequenced material came from sorted CD4+, CD8+, or CD8+CD57+ T cells (not recorded which) from PBMCs. The chain links TRBV7-8 to TRBJ2-7, with D possibly being TRBD2 (5 bases). Written as DNA, the CDR3 is TGTGCCAGCAGCTCCGTCGGACTGTCCTACGAGCAGTACTTC. It codes for CASSSVGLSYEQYF.